This passage covers 10 T cell receptor beta chains from one sample sequenced in a study of blood T cell repertoires in COVID-19. The repertoire was sequenced with immunoSEQ multiplex PCR; TCRdb's copy has only in-frame clones and lacks some. The sample has 190,000 or so clones, more than 70% seen once. The source material was peripheral blood. The receptor set was obtained from a man aged 35 to 55 with active or convalescent COVID-19.

The sample holds one count of this clone. The CDR3 DNA reads TGTGCCAGCAGCTGGGCCGGACAGGGGGACTACGAGCAGTACTTC. It encodes CASSWAGQGDYEQYF. The chain uses TRBV5-6 and TRBJ2-7; 10 bases match TRBD1. The CDR3 consists of 15 residues. V shed 3 bases and J 3 bases; nucleotides not matched to a gene: 6. CDR1 and CDR2 from the germline V gene are SGHDT and YYEEEE.

The chain has TRBV5-4 and TRBJ2-7, with TRBD2 matching 10 bases. With V trimmed by 4 bases and J by 1 base, 5 bases remained unmatched. In germline, CDR1 is SGHNT, CDR2 YYREEE (reference sequence). The CDR3 has 15 amino acids. The DNA of the CDR3 is TGTGCCAGCAGCGTAAGCGGGGGGGGATCCTACGAGCAGTACTTC. This gives the protein CASSVSGGGSYEQYF.

This clone was observed a single time. V usage is TRBV6-5 and J usage is TRBJ2-7; a possible D gene is TRBD2 (5 bases). Germline values: CDR1 MNHEY, CDR2 SVGAGI. This CDR3 is 14 amino acids long. Trimming removed 6 bases from V and 2 bases from J, with 14 bases in between. DNA for the CDR3: TGTGCCAGCAGCCCCCCCGGGGAGCCCTACGAGCAGTACTTC. Amino acids: CASSPPGEPYEQYF.

The CDR3 nucleotides are TGTGCCAGTAATCCGTCTTCAGTCAATAGCAATCAGCCCCAGCATTTT. Amino acids: CASNPSSVNSNQPQHF. The V gene is TRBV19, the J gene TRBJ1-5; D gene uncertain. The CDR3 contains 16 residues. Germline assignment: CDR1 LNHDA and CDR2 SQIVND (reference sequence). V was shortened by 7 bases and J by 0 bases, with 16 bases between the two germline ends.

About this clone: At the DNA level, this CDR3 is encoded by other sequences in the same sample as well. The rearrangement joins TRBV5-1 to TRBJ2-7, with 10 positions matching TRBD1. The CDR3 has 15 amino acids. CDR1 is SGHRS and CDR2 is YFSETQ in the germline V gene. The V and J ends lost 4 bases and 1 base, in that order; junction bases with no gene match: 5. The CDR3 nucleotides read TGCGCCAGCAGCCCCGGGACAGGGGTTTCCTACGAGCAGTACTTC. This encodes CASSPGTGVSYEQYF.

This chain uses TRBV3-1 (or the pseudogene TRBV3-2) with TRBJ2-3, with D perhaps matching TRBD2 (5 bases). Trimming took 1 base from V and 10 from J, leaving 18 bases between them. The germline V gene encodes CDR1 LGHDT and CDR2 YNNKEL (reference sequence). The CDR3 runs to 15 residues. The CDR3 DNA reads as TGTGCCAGCAGCCAAGGAACTAGGTATCTCGAGGCGCAGTATTTT. As protein: CASSQGTRYLEAQYF.

Concerning this clone itself: The DNA is omitted, as the CDR3 cannot be located on it reliably, and the CDR3 follows TCRdb's listing. The chain joins TRBV9 to TRBJ2-1; the table's D gene call, TRBD2, was not cross checked with the DNA. The CDR3 length equals 13 residues, ends included. The germline V gene encodes CDR1 SGDLS and CDR2 YYNGEE. The CDR3 loop reads CASSVAFGAPVFF.

This chain connects TRBV9 to TRBJ2-3; 10 nucleotides agree with TRBD2. The germline gives CDR1 SGDLS, CDR2 YYNGEE. The CDR3 is 17 residues long. With 1 base clipped from V and 5 bases from J, the junction kept 10 bases outside the gene matches. The CDR3 DNA reads as TGTGCCAGCAGCGTATCTTCCAGCGGGGGGGCAAGAGATACGCAGTATTTT. Its protein is CASSVSSSGGARDTQYF.

The chain combines TRBV15 with TRBJ1-2; a weak D match, TRBD1 (5 bases). Germline V CDR1 and CDR2: LNHNV, YYDKDF (reference sequence). The CDR3 runs to 19 residues. Trimming took off 0 bases at V and 5 bases at J, with 25 bases between the two ends. CDR3: CATSRDWSGTGPRGYGYTF. CDR3 bases: TGTGCCACCAGCAGAGATTGGTCCGGGACTGGGCCTCGAGGGTATGGCTACACCTTC.

The chain employs TRBV7-8 and TRBJ2-1; 10 nucleotides match TRBD1. Germline CDR1 reads SGHVS; CDR2 reads FQNEAQ. There are 14 residues in the CDR3. V dropped 7 bases and J dropped 9; count of bases not matched to a gene: 9. The CDR3 here is CASNQRRTGGEQFF. The CDR3 bases are TGTGCCAGCAACCAGAGACGGACAGGGGGTGAGCAGTTCTTC.